Listed here are 30 T cell receptor beta chains from one sample, sequenced in a study of spatial heterogeneity in lung cancer. Described time point: blood at routine non-recurrence follow-up after resection. TCRdb ran MiXCR on the 5' RACE reads and lists one entry per CDR3 protein. The sample yields roughly 17,000 distinct CDR3 sequences, 8% to 10% seen once. The source was PBMCs, collected at follow-up. These receptors were taken from a female donor with early-stage non-small cell lung cancer.

The table lists this clonotype with many counts. The CDR3 is CAISERDEQYF. CDR3 in DNA: TGTGCCATCAGTGAGAGGGACGAGCAGTACTTC. The V gene is TRBV10-3, the J gene TRBJ2-7; unclear D gene. Germline lookup yields CDR1 ENHRY and CDR2 SYGVKD. Trimming removed 2 bases from V and 5 bases from J, with 4 bases in between. The CDR3 runs to 11 residues.

The chain joins TRBV10-2 to TRBJ2-5; 7 nucleotides align to TRBD1. The CDR3 has 15 residues. Germline CDR1 is WSHSY and CDR2 is SAAADI. With V trimmed by 8 bases and J by 2 bases, 11 bases remained unmatched. For the CDR3, the DNA is TGCGCCAGCGGCAACCCCCGGACAGGTCAAGAGACCCAGTACTTC. Translation gives CASGNPRTGQETQYF.

This clonotype occurred a few times. The chain carries TRBV11-3 and TRBJ2-1, with TRBD2 identical over 13 bases. From germline, CDR1 is SGHNT and CDR2 YENEEA. Trimming took 5 bases from V and 11 from J; bases not matched to a gene: 9. The CDR3 runs to 15 residues. The CDR3 bases are TGTGCCAGCAGCCTCGTAACTAGCGGGGGGGCGCAGCAGTTCTTC. Encoded protein: CASSLVTSGGAQQFF.

V and J are TRBV29-1 and TRBJ2-1; 11 bases align to TRBD2. With V trimmed by 4 bases and J by 7 bases, 3 bases remained unmatched. The length of the CDR3 is 13 residues. Germline V gives CDR1 SQVTM, CDR2 ANQGSEA. CDR3 protein: CSVGLAGTNEQFF. The CDR3 coding sequence is TGCAGCGTTGGACTAGCGGGAACGAATGAGCAGTTCTTC.

This clonotype was found many times. The V call is TRBV7-8, the J call TRBJ1-5; tentatively, D is TRBD1 (5 bases). The CDR3 length is 14 residues. V lost 0 bases, J lost 4 bases, and 7 bases lay in between. CDR1 and CDR2 from the germline V gene are SGHVS and FQNEAQ. The CDR3 sequence: CASSLAQGNQPQHF. Written as DNA, the CDR3 is TGTGCCAGCAGCTTAGCCCAGGGTAATCAGCCCCAGCATTTT.

The chain couples TRBV29-1 to TRBJ2-5; 10 bases line up with TRBD1. Trimming removed 4 bases from V and 5 bases from J; junction bases left unmatched: 1. This CDR3 is built from 12 residues. Germline values: CDR1 SQVTM, CDR2 ANQGSEA. The CDR3: CSVGDRGETQYF. CDR3 coding DNA: TGCAGCGTTGGGGACAGGGGTGAGACCCAGTACTTC.

This clonotype was seen ten or more times. The gene calls are TRBV19 and TRBJ2-2, with a possible D match to TRBD1 (5 bases). Germline lookup yields CDR1 LNHDA and CDR2 SQIVND (reference sequence). The CDR3 extends over 18 amino acids. V lost 4 bases and J 2 bases, leaving 20 bases between the germline ends. CDR3: CASSTPAWGELNTGELFF. DNA for the CDR3: TGTGCCAGTAGTACTCCAGCGTGGGGCGAACTCAACACCGGGGAGCTGTTTTTT.

The chain employs TRBV2 and TRBJ2-2, with D unresolved. CDR3 length equals 13 residues. Germline V gives CDR1 SNHLY, CDR2 FYNNEI. Trimming cost V 3 bases and J 3 bases, with 5 bases left between them. The CDR3 protein is CASSDDYTGELFF. In DNA, the CDR3 is TGTGCCAGCAGTGATGACTACACCGGGGAGCTGTTTTTT.

In this sample, this clonotype turned up many times. This chain uses TRBV5-4 with TRBJ2-4, with D maybe TRBD2 (7 bases). Germline V gives CDR1 SGHNT, CDR2 YYREEE (reference sequence). The CDR3 is 16 residues long. Trimming took off 4 bases at V and 0 bases at J, with 14 bases between the two ends. The DNA of the CDR3 is TGTGCCAGCAGCACCGGCGGGGGCCGAGCCAAAAACATTCAGTACTTC. Amino acids: CASSTGGGRAKNIQYF.

This clonotype was observed many times. V is TRBV12-3 or TRBV12-4 and J is TRBJ1-1; tentatively, D is TRBD1 (6 bases). V was trimmed by 2 bases and J by 1 base, leaving 8 bases between them. The CDR3 runs 14 residues. CDR3: CASSLRQANTEAFF. The DNA of the CDR3 is TGTGCCAGCAGTTTAAGACAGGCGAACACTGAAGCTTTCTTT.

Comment on this clonotype: Possible read error: a much larger clone is one base away. The V and J genes are TRBV12-3 or TRBV12-4 and TRBJ1-1, with unresolved D. CDR3 length equals 16 residues. With 3 bases removed from V and 5 bases from J, the gap between germline ends came to 19 bases. CDR3 coding DNA: TGTGCCAGCAGTTTGGGAGGTGGGGAGCGGGGAACTGAAGCTTTCTTT. It translates to CASSLGGGERGTEAFF.

This clonotype has a count of ten or more. The chain is built from TRBV7-8 and TRBJ2-3; D is unclear. Trimming left V 5 bases short and J 2 bases short, with 5 bases between. Germline V gene sequence: CDR1 SGHVS, CDR2 FQNEAQ. This CDR3 comprises 12 residues. CDR3 in amino acids: CASSPYTDTQYF. CDR3 nucleotide sequence: TGTGCCAGCAGCCCATACACAGATACGCAGTATTTT.

This clonotype showed up many times. V and J are TRBV2 and TRBJ1-5; TRBD1 is a possible D gene (5 bases). The CDR3 contains 13 residues. The germline V gene encodes CDR1 SNHLY and CDR2 FYNNEI. V lost 7 bases to trimming and J lost 4 bases, with 11 bases between them. The CDR3 DNA follows: TGTGCCAGCATGGCGGGGCCAAATCAGCCCCAGCATTTT. It yields the protein CASMAGPNQPQHF.

This clonotype was seen ten or more times. The CDR3: CASFTRANVLTF. CDR3 coding DNA: TGTGCCAGCTTCACAAGGGCCAACGTCCTGACTTTC. This chain uses TRBV2 with TRBJ2-6; the D is unclear. Germline loops: CDR1 SNHLY, CDR2 FYNNEI. This CDR3 comprises 12 residues. V was cut by 8 bases and J by 5 bases, with 7 bases left in between. Full variable domain (remainder filled in from reference TRBV2 and TRBJ2-6): EPEVTQTPSHQVTQMGQEVILRCVPISNHLYFYWYRQILGQKVEFLVSFYNNEISEKSEIFDDQFSVERPDGSNFTLKIRSTKLEDSAMYFCASFTRANVLTFGAGSRLTVL.

The CDR3 DNA sequence: TGTGCCAGCAGTTTACCCGAAGGCGAGCAGTACTTC. It yields the protein CASSLPEGEQYF. The chain links TRBV12-3 or TRBV12-4 to TRBJ2-7; D call uncertain. V was cut by 2 bases and J by 6 bases, with 8 bases left in between. The CDR3 length is 12 residues.

This clonotype has ten or more counts. The V gene is TRBV5-6, the J gene TRBJ2-2; the D call may be TRBD1 or TRBD2 (5 bases each). Germline-derived CDR1 and CDR2 are SGHDT and YYEEEE. V was shortened by 4 bases and J by 8 bases, with 15 bases between the two germline ends. The CDR3 has 14 residues. CDR3: CASSPGRLRGELFF. In nucleotides, the CDR3 is TGTGCCAGCAGCCCGGGACGCCTCAGAGGGGAGCTGTTTTTT. Variable domain in full (rest from reference TRBV5-6 and TRBJ2-2): DAGVTQSPTHLIKTRGQQVTLRCSPKSGHDTVSWYQQALGQGPQFIFQYYEEEERQRGNFPDRFSGHQFPNYSSELNVNALLLGDSALYLCASSPGRLRGELFFGEGSRLTVL.

This clonotype was observed many times. Here the CDR3 DNA reads TGTGCCAGCAGTTTCCGGGGGACGATCTATGGCTACACCTTC. Its translation is CASSFRGTIYGYTF. The chain uses TRBV27 and TRBJ1-2; perhaps TRBD1 as D (5 bases). The CDR3 has 14 amino acids. Trimming took off 3 bases at V and 4 bases at J, with 12 bases between the two ends. The germline V gene encodes CDR1 MNHEY and CDR2 SMNVEV (reference sequence).

Ten or more counts support this clonotype. This chain uses TRBV7-3 with TRBJ1-1; D gene ambiguous. Between the trimmed V and J ends, which lost 1 base and 4 bases, there was a span of 7 bases. From germline, CDR1 is SGHTA and CDR2 FQGTGA. The CDR3 is 13 residues long. The CDR3 region is CASSLIPRTEAFF. The CDR3, as DNA: TGTGCCAGCAGCTTAATACCCCGCACTGAAGCTTTCTTT.

This clonotype was detected ten times or more. This chain joins TRBV5-6 and TRBJ2-1, with D possibly matching TRBD1 (6 bases). Trimming left V 1 base short and J 6 bases short, with 14 bases between. Germline CDR1 SGHDT, CDR2 YYEEEE. This CDR3 has 15 residues. CDR3 loop: CASSLRAGAGNEQFF. The CDR3 DNA reads as TGTGCCAGCAGCTTGAGGGCAGGGGCGGGCAATGAGCAGTTCTTC.

This clonotype occurred many times. The chain is built from TRBV11-2 and TRBJ2-5; D is unclear. Germline CDR1 reads SGHAT; CDR2 reads FQNNGV. V gave up 8 bases and J gave up 2 bases, with 6 bases separating them. The CDR3 totals 11 residues. CDR3 DNA sequence: TGTGCCAGCGGGAATCAAGAGACCCAGTACTTC. This translates into CASGNQETQYF.

This clonotype was observed many times. V and J are TRBV19 and TRBJ2-1; the match to TRBD2 covers 10 bases. Germline CDR1 reads LNHDA; CDR2 reads SQIVND (reference sequence). V gave up 5 bases and J gave up 6 bases; unmatched junction bases: 13. The CDR3 is made up of 17 amino acids. The CDR3 DNA follows: TGTGCCAGTAGTCAGCGACTATCCAGCGGGAGGGCCAATGAGCAGTTCTTC. It yields the protein CASSQRLSSGRANEQFF.

This clonotype was counted at least ten times. This chain connects TRBV2 to TRBJ2-7; 8 bases are shared with TRBD2. Losses at the gene ends were 4 bases for V and 6 bases for J; bases not matched to a gene: 8. Germline V gives CDR1 SNHLY, CDR2 FYNNEI. The CDR3 loop spans 14 amino acids. Here the CDR3 reads CASSGETSVGEQYF. CDR3 DNA: TGTGCCAGCAGTGGAGAGACTAGCGTCGGCGAGCAGTACTTC. Filled out from reference TRBV2 and TRBJ2-7, the complete variable domain reads EPEVTQTPSHQVTQMGQEVILRCVPISNHLYFYWYRQILGQKVEFLVSFYNNEISEKSEIFDDQFSVERPDGSNFTLKIRSTKLEDSAMYFCASSGETSVGEQYFGPGTRLTVT.

About this clonotype: A much larger clone differs from this one at a single base, so this may be a read error. DNA of the CDR3: TGTGCCACCCTAGACGGCCAGTACTTC. As protein: CATLDGQYF. The J gene is TRBJ2-4, the V gene TRBV6-1; no reliable D call. Looked up from germline, CDR1 is MNHNS and CDR2 is SASEGT. V lost 10 bases and J 13 bases, leaving 11 bases between the germline ends. The CDR3 consists of 9 residues.

This clonotype was picked up many times. The chain recombines TRBV7-9 with TRBJ1-1; D gene uncertain. CDR1 is SEHNR, CDR2 FQNEAQ, per germline (reference sequence). The CDR3 is made up of 13 amino acids. V was clipped by 3 bases and J by 2 bases, with 7 bases between them. The CDR3 region is CASSLEGNTEAFF. DNA of the CDR3: TGTGCCAGCAGCTTGGAGGGTAACACTGAAGCTTTCTTT.

This clonotype was observed many times. The chain couples TRBV7-2 to TRBJ1-5; D is ambiguous. Germline V gives CDR1 SGHTA, CDR2 FQGNSA. The CDR3 extends over 14 amino acids. Trimming shortened V by 2 bases and J by 5 bases, and 10 bases separated the two germline ends. In DNA, the CDR3 is TGTGCCAGCAGCTTAACCCCGAATGATCAGCCCCAGCATTTT. Amino acid sequence: CASSLTPNDQPQHF.

This clonotype was recorded at least ten times. J is TRBJ1-1 and V is TRBV20-1; D call uncertain. From germline, CDR1 is DFQATT and CDR2 SNEGSKA (reference sequence). This CDR3 has 13 residues. The CDR3, as DNA: TGCGCAAGGGTGGGCAGCTCGAACACTGAAGCTTTCTTT. This codes for CARVGSSNTEAFF.

The CDR3 sequence: CASSLARGGLYGYTF. In DNA, the CDR3 is TGCGCCAGCAGCTTGGCCCGTGGGGGCCTCTATGGCTACACCTTC. This chain uses TRBV5-1 with TRBJ1-2; tentatively, D is TRBD1 (6 bases). Deletions cut 0 bases from V and 4 bases from J, with 13 bases between. Germline-derived CDR1 and CDR2 are SGHRS and YFSETQ. This CDR3 has 15 residues.

This clonotype was seen only a few times. The rearrangement uses TRBV19 and TRBJ2-2; a possible D gene is TRBD1 (5 bases). Germline lookup yields CDR1 LNHDA and CDR2 SQIVND (reference sequence). The V end lost 3 bases, the J end lost 5 bases, and 13 bases lay between the germline ends. The CDR3 sequence is 15 residues long. The CDR3 DNA follows: TGTGCCAGTAGTATCCAAGGGGCGATGACCGGGGAGCTGTTTTTT. It is translated as CASSIQGAMTGELFF.

This clonotype was observed at least ten times. The chain employs TRBV29-1 and TRBJ1-2, with 7 bases identical to TRBD1. CDR1 SQVTM and CDR2 ANQGSEA come from the germline V gene. V gave up 1 base and J gave up 5 bases; unmatched junction bases: 7. This CDR3 comprises 14 residues. The CDR3 nucleotides are TGCAGCGTTGAAGTCTCCGGGACAGCTTATGGCTACACCTTC. As protein: CSVEVSGTAYGYTF.

This clonotype appeared many times. V and J are TRBV28 and TRBJ1-5; TRBD1 aligns across 8 bases. Germline-derived CDR1 and CDR2 are MDHEN and SYDVKM. The V and J ends lost 3 bases and 2 bases, in that order; junction bases with no gene match: 6. The CDR3 is made up of 16 amino acids. This chain's CDR3 is CASSFGQGMGNQPQHF. CDR3 coding DNA: TGTGCCAGCAGTTTCGGACAGGGTATGGGCAATCAGCCCCAGCATTTT.